One and the same sample provided the 18 T cell receptor beta chains below, sequenced in a study of blood T cell repertoires in COVID-19. The assay was immunoSEQ multiplex PCR, and TCRdb's table has in-frame clones only and misses some. This sample carries 200,000 to 250,000 clones, roughly 90% of them seen once, and the ten largest clones take around 4.8%. The sequenced sample consisted of peripheral blood. The receptors shown here come from a woman in her 40s with acute or convalescent COVID-19.

V gene TRBV4-1 combines with J gene TRBJ2-1; 9 bases match TRBD2. Germline values: CDR1 MGHRA, CDR2 YSYEKL. Unmatched junction bases numbered 7, after V lost 0 bases and J lost 1 base. The CDR3 is 18 residues long. CDR3 in amino acids: CASSQDLAGGPSYNEQFF. The CDR3, as DNA: TGCGCCAGCAGCCAAGATCTCGCGGGGGGGCCTTCCTACAATGAGCAGTTCTTC.

This chain connects TRBV2 to TRBJ2-3; 11 nucleotides align to TRBD2. V was clipped by 3 bases and J by 3 bases; unmatched bases: 8. Germline lookup yields CDR1 SNHLY and CDR2 FYNNEI. The CDR3 runs 17 residues. The CDR3 DNA sequence: TGTGCCAGCAGTGACGTAGCGGGGGGGAAGAGGACAGATACGCAGTATTTT. This gives the protein CASSDVAGGKRTDTQYF.

The J gene is TRBJ2-2, the V gene TRBV7-2; tentative D call: TRBD2 (6 bases). CDR3 length equals 14 residues. Germline CDR1 is SGHTA and CDR2 is FQGNSA. With 7 bases removed from V and 8 bases from J, the gap between germline ends came to 17 bases. The CDR3 nucleotides read TGTGCCAGCACCCCAAGGCAGCGGGCGGGGGAGCTGTTTTTT. Amino acid sequence: CASTPRQRAGELFF.

This rearrangement joins TRBV12-5 to TRBJ2-3; possible D gene TRBD1, 6 bases. V lost 6 bases and J lost 1, with 17 bases in between. Germline values: CDR1 LGHNT, CDR2 FRNRAP. This CDR3 comprises 16 residues. Here the CDR3 DNA reads TGTGCTAGTGGCGCACACAGGGCTGATCGCACAGATACGCAGTATTTT. Translation gives CASGAHRADRTDTQYF. Together with reference TRBV12-5 and TRBJ2-3, the CDR3 gives the full variable domain: DARVTQTPRHKVTEMGQEVTMRCQPILGHNTVFWYRQTMMQGLELLAYFRNRAPLDDSGMPKDRFSAEMPDATLATLKIQPSEPRDSAVYFCASGAHRADRTDTQYFGPGTRLTVL.

The CDR3 loop is CASSLDRGQGNYCEQYV. CDR3 DNA sequence: TGTGCCAGCAGCTTAGATAGGGGACAGGGAAATTATTGCGAGCAGTACGTC. The chain recombines TRBV11-3 with TRBJ2-7; 9 bases map to TRBD1. Germline trimming cut 0 bases from V and 6 bases from J; bases unmatched to any gene: 12. Germline V gene data show CDR1 as SGHNT and CDR2 as YENEEA. The CDR3 totals 17 residues.

The V call is TRBV25-1, the J call TRBJ1-2; weak D call: TRBD1 (6 bases). This CDR3 region has 17 residues. V was shortened by 1 base and J by 1 base, with 16 bases between the two germline ends. Per germline, CDR1 MGHDK and CDR2 SYGVNS. The CDR3 loop is CASSELHRTDYNYGYTF. CDR3 DNA: TGTGCCAGCAGTGAATTGCATAGGACAGATTATAACTATGGCTACACCTTC.

The genes are TRBV20-1 and TRBJ2-7; the D gene is possibly TRBD1 (6 bases). CDR1 and CDR2 from the germline V gene are DFQATT and SNEGSKA (reference sequence). The CDR3 runs to 12 residues. Trimming shortened V by 3 bases and J by 1 base, and 7 bases separated the two germline ends. The CDR3 reads CSASDRSYEQYV. The CDR3 region has the DNA TGCAGTGCTAGTGACAGGTCCTACGAGCAGTACGTC.

Only one count was recorded for this clone. The chain employs TRBV7-3 and TRBJ2-1, with 8 bases that match TRBD2. CDR3 size: 15 residues. V lost 0 bases and J lost 5; bases outside the gene matches: 3. Germline assignment: CDR1 SGHTA and CDR2 FQGTGA. CDR3 in DNA: TGTGCCAGCAGCTTAACTAGCGGGGACAACAATGAGCAGTTCTTC. It specifies CASSLTSGDNNEQFF.

This clone was counted a single time. The gene calls are TRBV2 and TRBJ1-5; 7 bases match TRBD1. Germline V gene lookup returns CDR1 SNHLY and CDR2 FYNNEI. The CDR3 runs to 14 residues. With V trimmed by 7 bases and J by 3 bases, 6 bases remained unmatched. Written as DNA, the CDR3 is TGTGCCAGCAACCGGGACAGAGACAATCAGCCCCAGCATTTT. This encodes CASNRDRDNQPQHF.

V gene TRBV5-1 combines with J gene TRBJ1-1; 9 bases align to TRBD1. CDR3 size: 13 residues. J gave up 11 bases and V 3 bases, and 8 bases lay outside the gene matches. CDR1 SGHRS and CDR2 YFSETQ come from the germline V gene. The CDR3 DNA follows: TGCGCCAGCAGCTCCGGGACAGGGAGGGGGGCTTTCTTT. Translation gives CASSSGTGRGAFF.

V and J are TRBV6-5 and TRBJ2-4; D might be TRBD2 (6 bases). Trimming stripped 10 bases from V and 7 bases from J, with 11 bases between. This CDR3 region has 11 residues. Germline V gives CDR1 MNHEY, CDR2 SVGAGI. The DNA of the CDR3 is TGTGCCACCCGACTAGAGAACATTCAGTACTTC. Translated, it gives CATRLENIQYF.

The chain carries TRBV2 and TRBJ1-1; D is unresolved. Trimming shortened V by 4 bases and J by 6 bases, and 9 bases separated the two germline ends. This CDR3 is built from 12 residues. CDR1 SNHLY and CDR2 FYNNEI come from the germline V gene. The CDR3 DNA is TGTGCCAGCAGTGTTAATGAGGCTGAAGCTTTCTTT. Translating it yields CASSVNEAEAFF.

The chain uses TRBV11-2 and TRBJ2-5, with TRBD1 as a possible D gene (8 bases). The CDR3 has 15 residues. V lost 1 base and J 4 bases, leaving 13 bases between the germline ends. CDR1 SGHAT and CDR2 FQNNGV come from the germline V gene. CDR3 sequence (DNA): TGTGCCAGCAGCTTAGGACAGGGGAGGGGAGAGACCCAGTACTTC. Amino acid sequence: CASSLGQGRGETQYF.

V usage is TRBV6-1 and J usage is TRBJ1-2; D unresolved. Germline lookup yields CDR1 MNHNS and CDR2 SASEGT. Trimming left V 3 bases short and J 5 bases short, with 16 bases between. The CDR3 contains 15 residues. DNA of the CDR3: TGTGCCAGCAGTGAGACTACCGGGCCGACGTATGGCTACACCTTC. Amino acids: CASSETTGPTYGYTF.

The chain couples TRBV24-1 to TRBJ2-1; TRBD1 matches 7 bases. The CDR3 consists of 16 residues. With V trimmed by 6 bases and J by 4 bases, 11 bases remained unmatched. Germline V gives CDR1 KGHDR, CDR2 SFDVKD. Written as DNA, the CDR3 is TGTGCCACCAGTCCTAGGGGGCTCCGGGTGTACAATGAGCAGTTCTTC. Translating it yields CATSPRGLRVYNEQFF.

The rearrangement uses TRBV18 and TRBJ1-2, with 9 bases fitting TRBD1. J lost 8 bases, V lost 5 bases, and 15 bases had no gene match. The CDR3 covers 16 residues. The germline CDR1 and CDR2 sequences are KGHSH and LQKENI. The CDR3 DNA reads TGTGCCAGCTCATCTTCAGCCCGGGACAGGGAGAAAGGCTACACCTTC. It codes for CASSSSARDREKGYTF.

V gene TRBV6-4 combines with J gene TRBJ2-7; 8 positions match TRBD1. This CDR3 is built from 16 residues. Germline assignment: CDR1 MRHNA and CDR2 SNTAGT. V dropped 2 bases and J dropped 11; count of bases not matched to a gene: 17. CDR3 nucleotides: TGTGCCAGCAGTGACCTATGGGACAGGAACTACCAGAGCAAGTACGTC. Protein sequence: CASSDLWDRNYQSKYV.

The chain links TRBV11-3 to TRBJ2-5, with a tentative D call TRBD1 (5 bases). V dropped 1 base and J dropped 1 base, with 10 bases sitting between them. CDR1 is SGHNT and CDR2 is YENEEA in the germline V gene. This CDR3 has 15 residues. The CDR3 DNA reads TGTGCCAGCAGCTTAGGAGAACAGGCCCAAGAGACCCAGTACTTC. Translating it yields CASSLGEQAQETQYF.